This TCR beta chain comes out of a study of blood T cell repertoires in COVID-19. Study-wide background: Donors in the United States, Italy and Spain gave samples during acute or convalescent COVID-19. T cells, B-cell-depleted T cells, or PBMCs provided the cDNA or gDNA that served as material.

In the original processing: Amplifying reference gene primers gave estimates of nucleated cell counts. Using immunoSEQ multiplex PCR, the repertoire was profiled, and TCRdb retains in-frame clones only, with some absent. The DNA was the basis for D and trimming; V, J and clone size are from that table. The repertoire has hundreds of thousands of clones, 85% of them found once; the top ten carry 4% to 6%. The CDR3 is made up of 13 amino acids. J gave up 4 bases and V 6 bases, and 2 bases lay outside the gene matches. CDR1 and CDR2 (germline): MNHEY, SVGAGI. The clonotype comes from a man aged 50-59 years with active or convalescent COVID-19. Input material: peripheral blood. The J gene is TRBJ2-5, the V gene TRBV6-5; 10 bases map to TRBD1. This CDR3 is CASSDRGPETQYF. DNA for the CDR3: TGTGCCAGCAGCGACAGGGGGCCAGAGACCCAGTACTTC.